The T cell receptor (beta chain) under discussion was sequenced for a study of blood T cell repertoires in COVID-19 (dated by TCRdb to 2018 to 2020). Regarding the study in general: Collaborator samples came from the United States, Italy and Spain and covered acute and convalescent phases of COVID-19. The dataset comprised deeply sampled blood TCRbeta repertoires from subjects exposed to, actively infected with, or recovered from COVID-19. A de-identified subject ID, COVID-19 status, age in years and sex were almost always included in the sample metadata. The prospective study material was composed of cDNA or gDNA derived from T cells, B-cell-depleted T cells, or PBMCs. Where available, HLA class I and class II types were obtained from metadata supplied by the sample provider rather than from assay-based typing. The repertoires were made available in a free public database intended to serve as a resource for research on the immune response to SARS-CoV-2. Samples were obtained from the ongoing ImmuneRACE study (first 160 participants) and from some 1,300 subjects provided by 6 global collaborators.

The investigation overall reported the following: Clinical and demographic metadata were provided uncurated, with the amount varying by source and participant.

Enrolling through a virtual design, the prospective study's participants ranged in age from roughly 18 to 95 years and lived across around 25 United States geographic areas. In the prospective study, cohorts were assigned on the basis of participant-reported clinical history obtained from a screening survey and a study questionnaire. Recovered participants in ImmuneRACE Cohort 3 were defined as having two consecutive negative NP/OP PCR tests, clearance from a healthcare professional, or resolution of symptoms. In the prospective study, whole blood, serum and a nasopharyngeal or oropharyngeal swab were collected from each participant by mobile phlebotomists. Additional blood draws and questionnaires over an approximately two-month period could optionally be provided by prospective study participants. Blood samples from the prospective study were shipped frozen or at room temperature prior to DNA extraction.

TCRbeta CDR3 regions were amplified from genomic DNA using the immunoSEQ Assay, a bias-controlled multiplex PCR. On the study's bioinformatics: Nucleated cell counts per sample were estimated from amplification of reference gene primers within the assay. Sequence reads were collapsed and filtered to measure the absolute abundance of every unique TCRbeta CDR3 rearrangement. For each sample, productive Simpson clonality was calculated as the square root of Simpson's diversity index over productive rearrangements. TCRdb provides this immuneACCESS table in a form limited to in-frame rearrangements. Some clones are lacking; in checked studies, under half of them reflect an unresolved V gene, and why the rest are absent is not known. The DNA gave D and trimming, while V, J and clone size come from that table. The sample profile shows 400,000 or so clones; less than 95% of them were found once. Jointly, the top ten make up about 0.6% of the sample.

Concerning this clone itself: The antigen it recognizes is unknown. No much larger clone is present one base from it, and per-base qualities are unavailable.

Looking up the germline V gene (reference sequence) yields CDR1 MNHEY and CDR2 SMNVEV. V is cut by 1 base and J by 2 bases, and the space between the germline ends is 12 bases. The CDR3 runs 16 amino acids, cysteine and phenylalanine included. The DNA shown is the 48-base CDR3, in frame from base 1. The V and J genes are TRBV27 and TRBJ1-3; no D segment can be confidently identified. The sample was PBMCs or T cells enriched from blood (not recorded which). The sequence came from a man aged 18 to 30 who had recovered from COVID-19. The nucleotides are TGTGCCAGCAGTTTATATCCAGTCGCTCCTGGAAACACCATATATTTT. Its translation is CASSLYPVAPGNTIYF.